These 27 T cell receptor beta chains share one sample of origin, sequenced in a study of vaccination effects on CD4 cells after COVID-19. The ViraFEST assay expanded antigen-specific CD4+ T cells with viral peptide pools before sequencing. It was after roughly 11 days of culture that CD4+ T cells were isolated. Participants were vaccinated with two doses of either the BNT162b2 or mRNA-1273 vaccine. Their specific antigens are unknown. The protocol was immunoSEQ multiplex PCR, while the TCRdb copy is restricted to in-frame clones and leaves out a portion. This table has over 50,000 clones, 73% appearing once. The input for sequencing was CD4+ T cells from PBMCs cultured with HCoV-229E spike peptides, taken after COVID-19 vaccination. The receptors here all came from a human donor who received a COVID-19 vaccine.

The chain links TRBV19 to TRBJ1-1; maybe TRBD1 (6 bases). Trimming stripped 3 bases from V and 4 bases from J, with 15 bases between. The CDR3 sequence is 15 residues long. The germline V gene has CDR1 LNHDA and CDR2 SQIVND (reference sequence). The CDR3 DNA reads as TGTGCCAGTAGTATCCCCGACAGGCGGGGCACTGAAGCTTTCTTT. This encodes CASSIPDRRGTEAFF.

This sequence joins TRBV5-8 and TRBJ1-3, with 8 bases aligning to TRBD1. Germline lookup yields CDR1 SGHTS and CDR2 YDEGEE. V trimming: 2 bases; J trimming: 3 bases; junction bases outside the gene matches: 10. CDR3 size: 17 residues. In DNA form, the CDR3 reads TGTGCCAGCAGCTTATCAATCCCCGGGACAGGTGGAAACACCATATATTTT. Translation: CASSLSIPGTGGNTIYF.

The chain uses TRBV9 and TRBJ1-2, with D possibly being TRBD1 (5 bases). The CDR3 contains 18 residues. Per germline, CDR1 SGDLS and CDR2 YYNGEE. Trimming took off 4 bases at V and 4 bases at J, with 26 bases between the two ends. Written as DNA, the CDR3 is TGTGCCAGCAGCCAAGGAGGAGGTACGGCAGACAGTGGCTATGGCTACACCTTC. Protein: CASSQGGGTADSGYGYTF.

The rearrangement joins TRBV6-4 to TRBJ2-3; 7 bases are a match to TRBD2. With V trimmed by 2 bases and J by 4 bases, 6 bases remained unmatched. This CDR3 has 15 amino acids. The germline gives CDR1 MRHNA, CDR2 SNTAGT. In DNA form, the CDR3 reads TGTGCCAGCAGTGACAGAGCGGGGCCGGCAGATACGCAGTATTTT. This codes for CASSDRAGPADTQYF.

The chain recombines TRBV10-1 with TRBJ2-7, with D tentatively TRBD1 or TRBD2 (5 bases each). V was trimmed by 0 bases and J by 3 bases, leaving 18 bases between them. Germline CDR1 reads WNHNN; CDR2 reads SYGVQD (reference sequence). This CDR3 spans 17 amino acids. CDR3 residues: CASSESAPGRQVYEQYV. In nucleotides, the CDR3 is TGCGCCAGCAGTGAGTCGGCTCCGGGACGGCAAGTCTACGAGCAGTACGTC.

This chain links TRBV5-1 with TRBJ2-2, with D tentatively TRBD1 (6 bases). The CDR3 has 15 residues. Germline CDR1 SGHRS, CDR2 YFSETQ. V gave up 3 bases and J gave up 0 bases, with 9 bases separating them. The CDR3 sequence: CASSSRTANTGELFF. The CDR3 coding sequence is TGCGCCAGCAGCTCCAGGACAGCGAACACCGGGGAGCTGTTTTTT. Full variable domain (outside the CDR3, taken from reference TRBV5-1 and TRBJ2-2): KAGVTQTPRYLIKTRGQQVTLSCSPISGHRSVSWYQQTPGQGLQFLFEYFSETQRNKGNFPGRFSGRQFSNSRSEMNVSTLELGDSALYLCASSSRTANTGELFFGEGSRLTVL.

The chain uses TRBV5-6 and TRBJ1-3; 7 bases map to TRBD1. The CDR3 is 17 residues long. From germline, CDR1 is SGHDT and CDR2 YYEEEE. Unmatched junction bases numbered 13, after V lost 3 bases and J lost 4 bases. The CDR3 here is CASSSPLGDRGGNTIYF. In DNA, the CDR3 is TGTGCCAGCAGCTCCCCCCTCGGGGACAGAGGAGGAAACACCATATATTTT.

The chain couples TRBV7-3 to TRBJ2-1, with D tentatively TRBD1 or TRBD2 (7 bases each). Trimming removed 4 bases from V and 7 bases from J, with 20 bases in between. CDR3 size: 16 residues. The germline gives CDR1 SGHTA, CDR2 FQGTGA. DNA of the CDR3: TGTGCCAGCAGCTATGGGTCGGGCCAGGGGGGGAATGAGCAGTTCTTC. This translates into CASSYGSGQGGNEQFF.

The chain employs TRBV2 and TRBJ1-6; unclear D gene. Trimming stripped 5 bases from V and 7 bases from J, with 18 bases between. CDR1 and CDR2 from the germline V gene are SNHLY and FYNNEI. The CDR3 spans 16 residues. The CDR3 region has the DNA TGTGCCAGCAGTCTGGACCGACTCCGGGGAAATTCACCCCTCCACTTT. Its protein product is CASSLDRLRGNSPLHF.

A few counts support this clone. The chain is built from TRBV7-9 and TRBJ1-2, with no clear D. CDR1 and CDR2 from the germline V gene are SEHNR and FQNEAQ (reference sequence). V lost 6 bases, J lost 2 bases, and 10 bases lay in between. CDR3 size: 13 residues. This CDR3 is CASSKSANYGYTF. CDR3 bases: TGTGCCAGCAGTAAGAGTGCGAACTATGGCTACACCTTC. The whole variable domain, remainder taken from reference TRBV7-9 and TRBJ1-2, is DTGVSQNPRHKITKRGQNVTFRCDPISEHNRLYWYRQTLGQGPEFLTYFQNEAQLEKSRLLSDRFSAERPKGSFSTLEIQRTEQGDSAMYLCASSKSANYGYTFGSGTRLTVV.

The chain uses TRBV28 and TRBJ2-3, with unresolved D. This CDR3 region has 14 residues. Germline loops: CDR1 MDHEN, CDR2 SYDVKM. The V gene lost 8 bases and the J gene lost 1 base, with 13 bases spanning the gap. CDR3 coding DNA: TGTGCCAGCGTCACCCTCGAGGGCACAGATACGCAGTATTTT. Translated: CASVTLEGTDTQYF.

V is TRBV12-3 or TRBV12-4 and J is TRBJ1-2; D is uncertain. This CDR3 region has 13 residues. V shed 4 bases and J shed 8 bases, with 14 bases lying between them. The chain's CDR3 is CASSYATVRGYTF. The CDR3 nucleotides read TGTGCCAGCAGTTACGCAACCGTTCGCGGCTACACCTTC.

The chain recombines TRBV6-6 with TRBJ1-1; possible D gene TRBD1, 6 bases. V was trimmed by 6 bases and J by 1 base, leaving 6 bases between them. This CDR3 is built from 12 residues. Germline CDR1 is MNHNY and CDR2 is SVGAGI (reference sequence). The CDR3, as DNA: TGTGCCAGCAGCAGGGGGAACACTGAAGCTTTCTTT. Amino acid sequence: CASSRGNTEAFF.

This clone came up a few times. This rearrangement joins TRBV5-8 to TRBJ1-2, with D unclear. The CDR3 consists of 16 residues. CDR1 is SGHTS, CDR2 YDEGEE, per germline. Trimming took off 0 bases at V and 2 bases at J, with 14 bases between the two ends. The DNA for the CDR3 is TGTGCCAGCAGCTTGGGTTCTGGCAGATCCAACTATGGCTACACCTTC. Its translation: CASSLGSGRSNYGYTF.

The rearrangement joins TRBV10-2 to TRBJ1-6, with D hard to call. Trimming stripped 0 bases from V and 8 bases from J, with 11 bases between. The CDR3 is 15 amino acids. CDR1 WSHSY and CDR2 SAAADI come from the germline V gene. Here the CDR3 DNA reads TGCGCCAGCAGTGAGTCCAGTAGTTCGTATTCACCCCTCCACTTT. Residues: CASSESSSSYSPLHF.

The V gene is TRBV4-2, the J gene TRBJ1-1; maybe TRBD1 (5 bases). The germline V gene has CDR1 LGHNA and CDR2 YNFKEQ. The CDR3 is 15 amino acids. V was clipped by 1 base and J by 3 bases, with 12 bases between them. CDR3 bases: TGTGCCAGCAGCCAAGGTTCCGGAGGGGACACTGAAGCTTTCTTT. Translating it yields CASSQGSGGDTEAFF.

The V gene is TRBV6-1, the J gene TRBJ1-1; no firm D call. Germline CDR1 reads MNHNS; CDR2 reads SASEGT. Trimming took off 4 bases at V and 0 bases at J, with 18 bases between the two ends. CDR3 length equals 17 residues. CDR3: CASSAETRGKMNTEAFF. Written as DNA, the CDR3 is TGTGCCAGCAGTGCTGAGACGCGGGGAAAGATGAACACTGAAGCTTTCTTT.

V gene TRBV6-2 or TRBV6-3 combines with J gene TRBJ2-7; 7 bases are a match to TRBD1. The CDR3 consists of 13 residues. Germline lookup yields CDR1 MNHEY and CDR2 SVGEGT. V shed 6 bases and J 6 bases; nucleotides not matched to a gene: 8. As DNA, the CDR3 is TGTGCCAGCAGCCGGGGACAGCTCGGCGAGCAGTACGTC. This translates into CASSRGQLGEQYV.

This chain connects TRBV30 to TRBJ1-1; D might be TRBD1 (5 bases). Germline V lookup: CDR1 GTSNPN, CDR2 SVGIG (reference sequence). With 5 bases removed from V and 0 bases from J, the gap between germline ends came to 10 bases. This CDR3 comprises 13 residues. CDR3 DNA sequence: TGTGCCTGGGGGGGGGTCATGAACACTGAAGCTTTCTTT. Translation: CAWGGVMNTEAFF. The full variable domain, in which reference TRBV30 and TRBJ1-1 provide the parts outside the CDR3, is SQTIHQWPATLVQPVGSPLSLECTVEGTSNPNLYWYRQAAGRGLQLLFYSVGIGQISSEVPQNLSASRPQDRQFILSSKKLLLSDSGFYLCAWGGVMNTEAFFGQGTRLTVV.

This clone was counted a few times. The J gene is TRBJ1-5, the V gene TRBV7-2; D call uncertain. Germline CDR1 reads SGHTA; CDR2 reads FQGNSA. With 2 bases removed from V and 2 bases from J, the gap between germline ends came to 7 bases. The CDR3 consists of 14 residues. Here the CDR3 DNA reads TGTGCCAGCAGCTTATCGAGCGGCAATCAGCCCCAGCATTTT. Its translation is CASSLSSGNQPQHF.

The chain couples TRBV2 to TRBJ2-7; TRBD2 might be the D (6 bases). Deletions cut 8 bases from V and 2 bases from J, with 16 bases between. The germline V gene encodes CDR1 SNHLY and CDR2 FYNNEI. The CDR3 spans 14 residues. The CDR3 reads CASHRSTGAYEQYV. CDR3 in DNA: TGTGCCAGCCATCGATCCACGGGGGCCTACGAGCAGTACGTC.

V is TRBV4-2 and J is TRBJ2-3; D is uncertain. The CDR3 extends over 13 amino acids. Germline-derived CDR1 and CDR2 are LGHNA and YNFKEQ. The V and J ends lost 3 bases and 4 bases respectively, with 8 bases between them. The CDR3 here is CASSHQTPDTQYF. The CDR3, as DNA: TGTGCCAGCAGCCATCAAACCCCAGATACGCAGTATTTT.

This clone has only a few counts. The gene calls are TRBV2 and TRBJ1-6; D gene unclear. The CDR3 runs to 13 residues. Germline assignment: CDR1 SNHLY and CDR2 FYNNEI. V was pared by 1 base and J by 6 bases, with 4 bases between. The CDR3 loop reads CASSEDSNSPLHF. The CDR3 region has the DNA TGTGCCAGCAGTGAAGACAGTAATTCACCCCTCCACTTT.

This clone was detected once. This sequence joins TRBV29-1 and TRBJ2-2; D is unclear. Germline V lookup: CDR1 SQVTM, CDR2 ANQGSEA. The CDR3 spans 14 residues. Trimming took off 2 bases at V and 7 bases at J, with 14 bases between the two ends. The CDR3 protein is CSVELPGRRGELFF. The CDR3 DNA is TGCAGCGTTGAACTCCCTGGACGGCGCGGGGAGCTGTTTTTT.

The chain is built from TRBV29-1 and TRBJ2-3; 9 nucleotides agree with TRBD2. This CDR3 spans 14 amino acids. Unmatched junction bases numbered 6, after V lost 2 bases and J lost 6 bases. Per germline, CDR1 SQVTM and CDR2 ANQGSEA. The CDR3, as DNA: TGCAGCGTTGAAAGGCGGGGGGGGAGCGATACGCAGTATTTT. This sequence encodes CSVERRGGSDTQYF.

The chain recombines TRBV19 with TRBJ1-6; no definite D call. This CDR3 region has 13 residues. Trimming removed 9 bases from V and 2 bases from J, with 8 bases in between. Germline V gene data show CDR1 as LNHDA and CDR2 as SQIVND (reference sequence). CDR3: CARPLAYNSPLHF. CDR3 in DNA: TGTGCCAGACCCCTTGCCTATAATTCACCCCTCCACTTT. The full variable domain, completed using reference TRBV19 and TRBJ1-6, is DGGITQSPKYLFRKEGQNVTLSCEQNLNHDAMYWYRQDPGQGLRLIYYSQIVNDFQKGDIAEGYSVSREKKESFPLTVTSAQKNPTAFYLCARPLAYNSPLHFGNGTRLTVT.

The CDR3 DNA sequence: TGTGCCAGCACTCGACAGGCGGAAGGATATGGCTACACCTTC. Amino acid sequence: CASTRQAEGYGYTF. The gene calls are TRBV6-5 and TRBJ1-2; D might be TRBD1 (6 bases). Germline assignment: CDR1 MNHEY and CDR2 SVGAGI. Trimming took off 7 bases at V and 5 bases at J, with 17 bases between the two ends. This CDR3 has 14 amino acids.